This TCR beta chain is from a study of CD8 T cells in ankylosing spondylitis. Findings and limits, study-wide: Certain motif variants had earlier been reported in reactive arthritis synovial fluid and blood.

This clonotype was detected many times. Its cognate antigen is unknown. TCRdb processed the 5' RACE reads anew with MiXCR; each CDR3 protein has one entry. The sample shows about 170,000 distinct CDR3 sequences, about 17% of them seen only once. Sequenced: blood, either unsorted or a sorted T cell fraction (not recorded which). This TCR derives from a male donor with ankylosing spondylitis or in good health (not recorded which).

CDR3 sequence reads: CASSGGDIGNQPQHF. The CDR3 region has the DNA TGTGCCAGCAGTGGAGGGGATATTGGCAATCAGCCCCAGCATTTT. V usage is TRBV28 and J usage is TRBJ1-5, with a possible D match to TRBD1 (5 bases). Germline-derived CDR1 and CDR2 are MDHEN and SYDVKM. The CDR3 is 15 amino acids. Between the trimmed V and J ends, which lost 5 bases and 2 bases, there was a span of 13 bases.